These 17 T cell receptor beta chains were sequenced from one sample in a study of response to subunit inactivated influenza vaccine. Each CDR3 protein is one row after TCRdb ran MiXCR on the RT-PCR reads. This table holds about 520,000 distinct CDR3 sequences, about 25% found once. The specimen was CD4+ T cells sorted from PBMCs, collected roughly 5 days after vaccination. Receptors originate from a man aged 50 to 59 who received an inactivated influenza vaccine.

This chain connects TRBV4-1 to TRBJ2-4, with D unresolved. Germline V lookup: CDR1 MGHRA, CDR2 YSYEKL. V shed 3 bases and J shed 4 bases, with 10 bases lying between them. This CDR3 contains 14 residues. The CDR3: CASSQQDVKNIQYF. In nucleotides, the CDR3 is TGCGCCAGCAGCCAGCAGGACGTGAAAAACATTCAGTACTTC.

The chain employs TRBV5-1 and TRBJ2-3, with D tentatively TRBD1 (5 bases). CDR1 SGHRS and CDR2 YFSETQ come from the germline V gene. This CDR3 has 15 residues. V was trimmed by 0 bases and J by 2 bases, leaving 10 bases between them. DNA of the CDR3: TGCGCCAGCAGCTTGGGTAGGGGTGACACAGATACGCAGTATTTT. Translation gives CASSLGRGDTDTQYF.

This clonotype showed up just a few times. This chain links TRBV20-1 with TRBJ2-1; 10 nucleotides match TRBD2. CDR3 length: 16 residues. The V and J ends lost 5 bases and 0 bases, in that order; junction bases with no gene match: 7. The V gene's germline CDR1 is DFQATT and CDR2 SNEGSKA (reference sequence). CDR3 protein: CSAPVAGGDSYNEQFF. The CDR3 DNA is TGCAGTGCTCCGGTAGCGGGAGGCGACTCCTACAATGAGCAGTTCTTC.

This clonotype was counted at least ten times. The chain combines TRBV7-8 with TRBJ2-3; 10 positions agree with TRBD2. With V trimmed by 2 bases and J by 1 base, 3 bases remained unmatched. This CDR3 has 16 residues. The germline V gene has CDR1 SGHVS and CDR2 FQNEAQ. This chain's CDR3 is CASSLTSGIRTDTQYF. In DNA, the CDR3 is TGTGCCAGCAGCTTAACTAGCGGGATACGCACAGATACGCAGTATTTT.

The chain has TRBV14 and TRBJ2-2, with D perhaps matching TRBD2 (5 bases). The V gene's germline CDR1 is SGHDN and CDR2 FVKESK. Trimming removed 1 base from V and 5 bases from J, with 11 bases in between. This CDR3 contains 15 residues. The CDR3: CASSQAGTGTGELFF. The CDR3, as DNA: TGTGCCAGCAGCCAAGCGGGTACGGGGACCGGGGAGCTGTTTTTT.

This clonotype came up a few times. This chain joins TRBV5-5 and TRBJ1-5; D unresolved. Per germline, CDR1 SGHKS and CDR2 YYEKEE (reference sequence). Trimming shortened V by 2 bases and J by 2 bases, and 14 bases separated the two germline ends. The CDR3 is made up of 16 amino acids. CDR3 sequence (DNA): TGTGCCAGCAGCTTCGGTCCTAGCAAGGGCAATCAGCCCCAGCATTTT. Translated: CASSFGPSKGNQPQHF. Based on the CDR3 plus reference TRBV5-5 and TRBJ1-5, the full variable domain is DAGVTQSPTHLIKTRGQQVTLRCSPISGHKSVSWYQQVLGQGPQFIFQYYEKEERGRGNFPDRFSARQFPNYSSELNVNALLLGDSALYLCASSFGPSKGNQPQHFGDGTRLSIL.

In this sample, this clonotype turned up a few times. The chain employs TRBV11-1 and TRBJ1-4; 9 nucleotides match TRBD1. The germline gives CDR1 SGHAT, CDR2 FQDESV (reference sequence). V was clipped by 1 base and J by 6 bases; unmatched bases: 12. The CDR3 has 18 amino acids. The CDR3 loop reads CASSLDRDREDGDEKLFF. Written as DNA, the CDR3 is TGTGCCAGCAGCTTAGACCGGGACAGGGAAGATGGTGATGAAAAACTGTTTTTT.

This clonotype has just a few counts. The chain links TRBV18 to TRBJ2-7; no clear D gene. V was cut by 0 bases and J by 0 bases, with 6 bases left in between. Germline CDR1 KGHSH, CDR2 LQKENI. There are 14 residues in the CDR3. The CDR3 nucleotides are TGTGCCAGCTCACCACCGTCGTCCTCCTACGAGCAGTACTTC. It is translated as CASSPPSSSYEQYF.

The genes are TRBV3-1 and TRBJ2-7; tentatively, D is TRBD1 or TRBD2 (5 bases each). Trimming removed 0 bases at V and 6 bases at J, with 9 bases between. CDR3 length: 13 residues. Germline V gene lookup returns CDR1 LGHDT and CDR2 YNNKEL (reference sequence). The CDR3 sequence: CASSQDMGREQYF. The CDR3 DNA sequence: TGTGCCAGCAGCCAAGATATGGGACGCGAGCAGTACTTC.

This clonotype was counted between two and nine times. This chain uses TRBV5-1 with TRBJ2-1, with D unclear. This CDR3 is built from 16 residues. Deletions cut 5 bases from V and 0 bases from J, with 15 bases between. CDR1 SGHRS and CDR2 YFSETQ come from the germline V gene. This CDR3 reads CASRRALHSSYNEQFF. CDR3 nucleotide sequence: TGCGCCAGCAGACGAGCCTTGCATAGCTCCTACAATGAGCAGTTCTTC.

CDR3 DNA sequence: TGCGCCAGCAGCGCCGGGACTAGCGGGAGGGCCAGCCACAATGAGCAGTTCTTC. Its translation: CASSAGTSGRASHNEQFF. The chain uses TRBV5-1 and TRBJ2-1; 16 bases align to TRBD2. This CDR3 spans 18 amino acids. In germline, CDR1 is SGHRS, CDR2 YFSETQ. V lost 4 bases and J lost 5; bases outside the gene matches: 9. Supplemented by reference TRBV5-1 and TRBJ2-1, the full variable domain reads KAGVTQTPRYLIKTRGQQVTLSCSPISGHRSVSWYQQTPGQGLQFLFEYFSETQRNKGNFPGRFSGRQFSNSRSEMNVSTLELGDSALYLCASSAGTSGRASHNEQFFGPGTRLTVL.

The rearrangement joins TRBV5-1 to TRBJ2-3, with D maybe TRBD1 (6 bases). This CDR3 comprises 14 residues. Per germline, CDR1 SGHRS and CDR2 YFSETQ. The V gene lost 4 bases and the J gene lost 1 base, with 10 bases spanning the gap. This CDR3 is CASSPRQGTDTQYF. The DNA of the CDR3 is TGCGCCAGCAGCCCTCGACAGGGCACAGATACGCAGTATTTT. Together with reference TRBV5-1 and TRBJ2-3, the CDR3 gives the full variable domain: KAGVTQTPRYLIKTRGQQVTLSCSPISGHRSVSWYQQTPGQGLQFLFEYFSETQRNKGNFPGRFSGRQFSNSRSEMNVSTLELGDSALYLCASSPRQGTDTQYFGPGTRLTVL.

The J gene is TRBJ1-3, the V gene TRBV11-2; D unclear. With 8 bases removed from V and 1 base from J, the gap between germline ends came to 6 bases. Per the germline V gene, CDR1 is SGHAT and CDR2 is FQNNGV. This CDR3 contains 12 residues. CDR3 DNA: TGTGCCAGCCAGAATTCTGGAAACACCATATATTTT. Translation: CASQNSGNTIYF.

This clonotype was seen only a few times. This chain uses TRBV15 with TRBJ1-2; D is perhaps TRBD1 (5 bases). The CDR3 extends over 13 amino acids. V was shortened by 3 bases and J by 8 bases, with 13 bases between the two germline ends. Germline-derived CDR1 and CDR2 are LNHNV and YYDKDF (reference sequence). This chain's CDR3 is CATSSTTGGGYTF. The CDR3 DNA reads TGTGCCACCAGCAGTACTACAGGAGGAGGCTACACCTTC.

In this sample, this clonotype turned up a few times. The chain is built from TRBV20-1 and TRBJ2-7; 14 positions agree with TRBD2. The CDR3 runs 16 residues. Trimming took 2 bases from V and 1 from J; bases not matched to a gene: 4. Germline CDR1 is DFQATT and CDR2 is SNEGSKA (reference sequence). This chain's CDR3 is CSARLGLAGVSYEQYF. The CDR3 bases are TGCAGTGCTAGACTGGGACTAGCGGGGGTTTCCTACGAGCAGTACTTC.

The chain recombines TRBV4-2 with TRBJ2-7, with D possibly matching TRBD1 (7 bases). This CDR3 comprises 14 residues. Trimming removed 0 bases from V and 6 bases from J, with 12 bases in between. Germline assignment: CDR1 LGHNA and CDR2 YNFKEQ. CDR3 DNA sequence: TGTGCCAGCAGCCAAGACAGGGGGGATTTCGAGCAGTACTTC. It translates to CASSQDRGDFEQYF.

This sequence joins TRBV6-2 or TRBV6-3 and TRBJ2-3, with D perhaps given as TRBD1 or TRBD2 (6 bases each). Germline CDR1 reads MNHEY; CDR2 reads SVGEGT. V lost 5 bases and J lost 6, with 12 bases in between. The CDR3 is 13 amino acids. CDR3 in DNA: TGTGCCAGCAGTCCGGGGGCCTTGGATACGCAGTATTTT. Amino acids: CASSPGALDTQYF.